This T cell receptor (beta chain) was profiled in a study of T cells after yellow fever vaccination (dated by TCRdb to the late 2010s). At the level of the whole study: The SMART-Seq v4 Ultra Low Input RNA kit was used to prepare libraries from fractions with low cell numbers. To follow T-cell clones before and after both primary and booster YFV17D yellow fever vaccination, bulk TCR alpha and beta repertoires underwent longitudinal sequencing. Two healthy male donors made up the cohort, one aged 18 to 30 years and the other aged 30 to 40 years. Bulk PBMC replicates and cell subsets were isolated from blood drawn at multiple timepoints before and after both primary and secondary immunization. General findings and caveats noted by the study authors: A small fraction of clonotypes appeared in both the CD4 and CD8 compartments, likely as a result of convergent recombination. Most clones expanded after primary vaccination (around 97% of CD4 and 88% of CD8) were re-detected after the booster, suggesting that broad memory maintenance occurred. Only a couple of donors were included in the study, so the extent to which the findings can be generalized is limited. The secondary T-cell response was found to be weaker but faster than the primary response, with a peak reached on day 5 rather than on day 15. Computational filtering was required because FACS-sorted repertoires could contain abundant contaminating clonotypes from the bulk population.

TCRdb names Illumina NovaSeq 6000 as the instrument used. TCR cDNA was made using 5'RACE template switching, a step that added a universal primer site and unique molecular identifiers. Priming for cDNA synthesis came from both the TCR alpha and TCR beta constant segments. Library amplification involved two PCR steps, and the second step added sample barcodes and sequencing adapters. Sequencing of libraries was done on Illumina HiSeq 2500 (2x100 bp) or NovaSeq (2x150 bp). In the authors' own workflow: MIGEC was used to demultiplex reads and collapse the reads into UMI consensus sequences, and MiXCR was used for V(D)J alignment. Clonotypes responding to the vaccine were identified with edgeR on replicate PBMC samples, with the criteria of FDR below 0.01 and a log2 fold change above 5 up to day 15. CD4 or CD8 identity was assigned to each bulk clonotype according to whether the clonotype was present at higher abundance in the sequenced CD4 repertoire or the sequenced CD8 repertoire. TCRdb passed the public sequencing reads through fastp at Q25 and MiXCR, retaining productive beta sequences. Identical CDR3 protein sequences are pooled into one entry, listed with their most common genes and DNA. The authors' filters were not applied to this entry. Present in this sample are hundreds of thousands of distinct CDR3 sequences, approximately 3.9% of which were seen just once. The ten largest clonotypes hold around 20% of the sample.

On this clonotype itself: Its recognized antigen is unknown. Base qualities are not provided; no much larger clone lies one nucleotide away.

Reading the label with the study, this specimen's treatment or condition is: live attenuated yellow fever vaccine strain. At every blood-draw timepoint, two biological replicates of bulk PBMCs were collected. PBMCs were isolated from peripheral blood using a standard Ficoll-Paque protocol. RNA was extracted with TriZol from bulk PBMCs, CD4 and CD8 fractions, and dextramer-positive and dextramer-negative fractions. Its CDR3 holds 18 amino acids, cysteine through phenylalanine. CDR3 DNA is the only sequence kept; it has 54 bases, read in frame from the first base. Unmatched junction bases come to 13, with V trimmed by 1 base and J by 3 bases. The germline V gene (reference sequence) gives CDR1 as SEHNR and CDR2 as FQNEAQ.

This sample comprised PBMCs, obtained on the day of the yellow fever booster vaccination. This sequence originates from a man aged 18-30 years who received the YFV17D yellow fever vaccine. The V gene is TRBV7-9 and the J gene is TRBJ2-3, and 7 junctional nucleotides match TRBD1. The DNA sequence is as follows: TGTGCCAGCAGCTTAGAGGGGGCAGGGGGTATCGAAACAGATACGCAGTATTTT. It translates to CASSLEGAGGIETDTQYF.